Below, one T cell receptor (beta chain) is given with its context. Antigen specificity is unknown. The sample originates from a study of chemoradiotherapy in HPV16-positive cancers. Notes on the study in general: For HPV16-positive patients, expanding HPV-responsive T cells associated with longer recurrence-free survival. Candidate HPV-specific clones and E7-related TCR motifs grew in tumor during treatment. The functional HPV-specific definition rests on just two HPV16-positive patients.

Clones were read by immunoSEQ multiplex PCR, and TCRdb kept only the in-frame ones, dropping some. The data show about 21,000 clones, about 90% seen once. The CDR3 has 13 residues. The V gene lost 7 bases and the J gene lost 8 bases, with 17 bases spanning the gap. Germline CDR1 reads LNHDA; CDR2 reads SQIVND (reference sequence). The clonotype comes from a human donor with HPV-associated anogenital cancer. The sequenced sample was blood, obtained from a patient who underwent chemoradiotherapy. The rearrangement links TRBV19 to TRBJ1-1, with a tentative D call TRBD1 (5 bases). CDR3 DNA: TGTGCCAGTAATTTGGGGCCGCCTAGCGAAGCTTTCTTT. Its protein is CASNLGPPSEAFF. Combining the CDR3 with reference TRBV19 and TRBJ1-1 gives the whole variable domain DGGITQSPKYLFRKEGQNVTLSCEQNLNHDAMYWYRQDPGQGLRLIYYSQIVNDFQKGDIAEGYSVSREKKESFPLTVTSAQKNPTAFYLCASNLGPPSEAFFGQGTRLTVV.